Below, 2 T cell receptor beta chains from the same sample are listed, as sequenced in a study of cytomegalovirus exposure and HLA in healthy donors. The primer mix had 60 Vbeta and 13 Jbeta primers. Sequencing used immunoSEQ multiplex PCR; TCRdb keeps in-frame clones, though not all of them. The sample records approximately 100,000 clones, around 9.6% being singletons. The material sequenced was PBMCs. All receptors derive from a man aged 50-59 years in good health and CMV-seropositive.

A few counts support this clone. The chain carries TRBV6-6 and TRBJ2-7; 9 nucleotides match TRBD1. Germline loops: CDR1 MNHNY, CDR2 SVGAGI (reference sequence). Trimming at V came to 2 bases and at J to 6 bases, leaving 2 bases not matched to a gene. CDR3 size: 13 residues. The DNA for the CDR3 is TGTGCCAGCAGTTACGGACAGGGGAGCGAGCAGTACTTC. It translates to CASSYGQGSEQYF.

This clone was seen a few times. The rearrangement links TRBV19 to TRBJ2-5; 11 nucleotides agree with TRBD2. Germline V gene sequence: CDR1 LNHDA, CDR2 SQIVND (reference sequence). This CDR3 contains 16 residues. Trimming at V came to 3 bases and at J to 5 bases, leaving 8 bases not matched to a gene. The chain's CDR3 is CASSMLLAGGRETQYF. In nucleotides, the CDR3 is TGTGCCAGTAGTATGCTGCTAGCGGGAGGTAGGGAGACCCAGTACTTC. The full variable domain, its missing parts supplied by reference TRBV19 and TRBJ2-5, is DGGITQSPKYLFRKEGQNVTLSCEQNLNHDAMYWYRQDPGQGLRLIYYSQIVNDFQKGDIAEGYSVSREKKESFPLTVTSAQKNPTAFYLCASSMLLAGGRETQYFGPGTRLLVL.